Given below is one T cell receptor (beta chain) in context. This entry is derived from a study of blood T cell repertoires in COVID-19. Study-wide background: Specimens from acute and convalescent COVID-19 originated in the United States, Italy and Spain. PBMCs, B-cell-depleted T cells, or T cells were the source of the cDNA or gDNA that made up the material.

In the original workflow: Estimation of nucleated cell counts was performed using reference gene primer amplification. Profiling relied on immunoSEQ multiplex PCR, and the TCRdb table lists in-frame clones only, not all of them. The DNA gave D and trimming, while V, J and clone size come from that table. The repertoire consists of about 240,000 clones, with more than 75% occurring once and the leading ten covering roughly 12%. Sequencing used peripheral blood. The TCR originated in an older woman with active or convalescent COVID-19.

The CDR3 sequence is CASSLGGSEQFF. The CDR3 DNA sequence: TGTGCCAGCAGCTTGGGGGGGAGTGAGCAGTTCTTC. This chain links TRBV9 with TRBJ2-1, with 7 nucleotides matching TRBD2. The CDR3 consists of 12 residues. Germline CDR1 and CDR2: SGDLS and YYNGEE. Trimming cost V 4 bases and J 9 bases; bases outside gene matches: 4.